Listed below are T cell receptor beta chains from one sample, sequenced in a study of T cells after yellow fever vaccination. TCRdb used MiXCR to reprocess the 5' RACE reads, holding one entry per CDR3 protein. Here the sample spans some 73,000 distinct CDR3 sequences, 7.5% to 8% being singletons. This sample comprised CD8+ T cells sorted from PBMCs, obtained on the day of the yellow fever booster vaccination. The receptors were sampled from a man aged 30 to 39 who received the YFV17D yellow fever vaccine. Each CDR3 is given with its conserved first and last residue. D genes are given only for firm matches. Size values are once, few and many counts, or a class for expanded clones, and some rows have none.

length,D,size,J,V,DNA,CDR3
16,TRBD2,many,TRBJ2-7,TRBV5-1,TGCGCCAGCAGCTTTAGGACTAGCGGAGGGGCCTACGAGCAGTACTTC,CASSFRTSGGAYEQYF
13,-,few,TRBJ2-1,TRBV7-9,TGTGCCAGCGGGAGTGTCCGGCGGGGTGAGCAGTTCTTC,CASGSVRRGEQFF
14,TRBD1,-,TRBJ2-7,TRBV6-2/TRBV6-3,TGTGCCAGCGCGCAAGGGACAGCCATCTACGAGCAGTACTTC,CASAQGTAIYEQYF
15,TRBD2,-,TRBJ2-2,TRBV5-8,TGTGCCAGCAGGCCCGGGACTAGCGGGACCGGGGAGCTGTTTTTT,CASRPGTSGTGELFF
13,-,-,TRBJ2-2,TRBV3-1,TGTGCCAGCATCCGGCCTTACACCGGGGAGCTGTTTTTT,CASIRPYTGELFF
14,-,-,TRBJ2-2,TRBV20-1,TGCAGTGCCCCCAGGGGGGGCCGCACCGGGGAGCTGTTTTTT,CSAPRGGRTGELFF
15,-,many,TRBJ1-5,TRBV15,TGTGCCACCAGCAGAGACTGGGGGCCCGAGGAGCCCCAGCATTTT,CATSRDWGPEEPQHF
15,TRBD2,-,TRBJ2-7,TRBV29-1,TGCAGCGTTGACGGGACTAGCGGGAATCACTACGAGCAGTACTTC,CSVDGTSGNHYEQYF
15,TRBD2,many,TRBJ2-1,TRBV20-1,TGCAGTGCTAGGGAAACCGGGACTAGGAACAATGAGCAGTTCTTC,CSARETGTRNNEQFF
16,TRBD2,-,TRBJ2-5,TRBV29-1,TGCAGCGTTCGTGATGCGGGGGACTATCGGGAAGAGACCCAGTACTTC,CSVRDAGDYREETQYF
15,-,-,TRBJ2-5,TRBV25-1,TGTGCCAGCAGTGAATGGGTCAGGTCAACCGAGACCCAGTACTTC,CASSEWVRSTETQYF
13,-,few,TRBJ2-7,TRBV2,TGTGCCAGAACAGGCGGTGGAGGGCGGGAGCAGTACTTC,CARTGGGGREQYF
13,-,few,TRBJ2-7,TRBV6-2/TRBV6-3,TGTGCCAGCAGCCCTGGGGTTACCTACGAGCAGTACTTC,CASSPGVTYEQYF
13,-,few,TRBJ2-7,TRBV7-8,TGTGCCAGCAGCCAAAGTATCTCCTACGAGCAGTACTTC,CASSQSISYEQYF
13,-,many,TRBJ2-2,TRBV7-2,TGTGCCAGCAGCTTAGTAGTCCAGGGGGAGCTGTTTTTT,CASSLVVQGELFF
12,-,few,TRBJ2-3,TRBV7-9,TGTGCGGTAGGCGGGAGCACAGATACGCAGTATTTT,CAVGGSTDTQYF
16,TRBD1,-,TRBJ1-1,TRBV12-3/TRBV12-4,TGTGCCTGCAGTTTTGCAGGGGGCGCCGGAGGCACTGAAGCTTTCTTT,CACSFAGGAGGTEAFF
15,-,-,TRBJ2-2,TRBV20-1,TGCAGTGCTAGAAGTCTTAGCGAGAACACCGGGGAGCTGTTTTTT,CSARSLSENTGELFF
15,TRBD1,medium-sized,TRBJ2-7,TRBV4-3,TGCGCCAGCAGCCCCGACAGGGGATTCTCCTACGAGCAGTACTTC,CASSPDRGFSYEQYF
12,-,-,TRBJ1-2,TRBV12-3/TRBV12-4,TGTGCCAGCAATGACAGTGGAGGAGGCTACACCTTC,CASNDSGGGYTF
15,TRBD1,few,TRBJ2-1,TRBV20-1,TGCAGTGCTAGGCTCCGGGACAGGGGTTACAATGAGCAGTTCTTC,CSARLRDRGYNEQFF
15,-,few,TRBJ2-4,TRBV12-3/TRBV12-4,TGTGCCAGCAGCCCCGCCCCGTCGGAGGGGCACATTCAGTACTTC,CASSPAPSEGHIQYF
12,-,-,TRBJ2-7,TRBV27,TGTGCCAGCAGCGGGTCGAACTTGGAGCAGTACTTC,CASSGSNLEQYF
17,-,few,TRBJ2-2,TRBV15,TGTGCCACCAGCAGAGATCAGGAGGGGGCGCGAACCGGGGAGCTGTTTTTT,CATSRDQEGARTGELFF
13,-,many,TRBJ2-7,TRBV5-5,TGTGCCAGCAGCGCAGGGATCTCCTACGAGCAGTACTTC,CASSAGISYEQYF
16,TRBD2,few,TRBJ2-2,TRBV7-9,TGTGCCAGCAGCTTTCTAGCGGCCAGGGTCGCCGGGGAGCTGTTTTTT,CASSFLAARVAGELFF
11,-,many,TRBJ1-1,TRBV29-1,TGCAGCGTCGAATCTAACACTGAAGCTTTCTTT,CSVESNTEAFF
14,-,-,TRBJ1-1,TRBV27,TGTGCCAGCAGTTTTTGGGAGGGGAACACTGAAGCTTTCTTT,CASSFWEGNTEAFF
16,-,many,TRBJ1-2,TRBV28,TGTGCCAGCAGTTTTCTCAGAGAGACAGGTCCCACTGGCTACACCTTC,CASSFLRETGPTGYTF
12,-,-,TRBJ2-2,TRBV29-1,TGCAGCGTTGACTCGGGGGCCGGGGAGCTGTTTTTT,CSVDSGAGELFF
13,-,few,TRBJ2-7,TRBV5-1,TGCGCCAGCAGCTTGACCCCGGGGTACGAGCAGTACTTC,CASSLTPGYEQYF
14,-,few,TRBJ2-3,TRBV6-4,TGTGCCAGCAGTGAGGGGGATAGCGGAGATACGCAGTATTTT,CASSEGDSGDTQYF
17,-,many,TRBJ2-3,TRBV7-9,TGTGCCAGCAGCTTAGCCTCTACTAGTTTCAGCACAGATACGCAGTATTTT,CASSLASTSFSTDTQYF
14,TRBD1,many,TRBJ2-5,TRBV5-5,TGTGCCAGCAGCCAGGGACAGTACCAAGAGACCCAGTACTTC,CASSQGQYQETQYF
13,-,few,TRBJ1-5,TRBV15,TGTGCCACCAGTACAGGGTCGCATCAGCCCCAGCATTTT,CATSTGSHQPQHF
16,TRBD2,few,TRBJ2-7,TRBV27,TGTGCCAGCAGTTTATCGGTCGGACTAGCGGTGGTCGAGCAGTACTTC,CASSLSVGLAVVEQYF
15,-,-,TRBJ1-2,TRBV7-9,TGTGCCAGCAGCTTAGGGGTAGGAGAGAGCTATGGCTACACCTTC,CASSLGVGESYGYTF
14,-,-,TRBJ2-5,TRBV7-9,TGTGCCAGCAGCTCGGCGGGCCAGGAGGAGACCCAGTACTTC,CASSSAGQEETQYF
15,-,-,TRBJ2-2,TRBV11-2,TGTGCCAGCAGCCCCTTTGAGGGGCCACACCGGGAGCTGTTTTTT,CASSPFEGPHRELFF
16,-,few,TRBJ2-7,TRBV7-8,TGTGCCAGCAGCTTAGCGTCCGACGGGAGCTCCTACGAGCAGTACTTC,CASSLASDGSSYEQYF
14,TRBD1,few,TRBJ2-5,TRBV5-1,TGCGCCAGCAGCATAGGGGACAGCGTTAAGACCCAGTACTTC,CASSIGDSVKTQYF
13,-,few,TRBJ2-7,TRBV4-1,TGCGCCAGCAGCGAGACGGTGACCTACGAGCAGTACTTC,CASSETVTYEQYF
11,-,many,TRBJ1-1,TRBV28,TGTGCCAGCAGTTTCCTAACTGAAGCTTTCTTT,CASSFLTEAFF
15,-,few,TRBJ1-2,TRBV6-1,TGTGCCAGCAGTCCCCGCGCAGGGAACCCTCGCGGCTACACCTTC,CASSPRAGNPRGYTF
14,-,many,TRBJ2-7,TRBV7-2,TGTGCCAGCAGCTACATCCGGGACCACTACGAGCAGTACTTC,CASSYIRDHYEQYF
13,-,-,TRBJ2-1,TRBV27,TGTGCCAGCAGCTCGGGACCTCAGATTGAGCAGTTCTTC,CASSSGPQIEQFF
13,TRBD1,-,TRBJ2-5,TRBV5-5,TGTGCCAGCAGAAGGGACAGCCAAGAGACCCAGTACTTC,CASRRDSQETQYF
12,-,-,TRBJ2-1,TRBV5-5,TGTGCCAGCAGGCCTACAGGACCTGAGCAGTTCTTC,CASRPTGPEQFF
17,-,many,TRBJ2-5,TRBV7-8,TGTGCCAGCAGCCGTGACTCCGGCAGCCCTATCCAAGAGACCCAGTACTTC,CASSRDSGSPIQETQYF
13,-,few,TRBJ1-1,TRBV27,TGTGCCAGCAGTCTTTCAACGGACACTGAAGCTTTCTTT,CASSLSTDTEAFF
13,TRBD1,few,TRBJ2-7,TRBV14,TGTGCCAGCAGCCATGCAGGGGGCTACGAGCAGTACTTC,CASSHAGGYEQYF
14,-,few,TRBJ1-2,TRBV5-6,TGTGCCAGCAGACCTAATGGCAGGGACTATGGCTACACCTTC,CASRPNGRDYGYTF
15,-,once,TRBJ2-5,TRBV4-1,TGCGCCAGCAGCCAAGATGGGCTAGACGATGAGACCCAGTACTTC,CASSQDGLDDETQYF
12,-,few,TRBJ2-1,TRBV7-8,TGTGCCAGCAGCTTAGGTTGGGATGAGCAGTTCTTC,CASSLGWDEQFF
12,-,few,TRBJ2-1,TRBV7-8,TGTGCCAGCAGCCAGTCGGGGTTTGAGCAGTTCTTC,CASSQSGFEQFF
16,TRBD1,-,TRBJ2-7,TRBV28,TGTGCCAGCAGTTTGGACAGGGGAGCGGGATCCTACGAGCAGTACTTC,CASSLDRGAGSYEQYF
14,TRBD1,-,TRBJ2-2,TRBV6-1,TGTGCCACCCCGGGACAGGGCTACACCGGGGAGCTGTTTTTT,CATPGQGYTGELFF